A single sample is the source of the 31 T cell receptor beta chains below, sequenced in a study of Graves' ophthalmopathy and Graves' hyperthyroidism. Transcripts of RNA were the source for amplifying TCR beta CDR3 regions. HTBI primers primed a first-round RT-PCR, and a second-round multiplex PCR followed. TCRdb re-derived calls from the multiplex PCR reads in MiXCR, one entry per CDR3 protein. Of 400,000 to 450,000 distinct CDR3 sequences in the sample, 20% to 25% were seen once. Sequencing input: peripheral blood. The source of these receptors is a young woman with stable Graves' hyperthyroidism.

This clonotype has a count of ten or more. This chain links TRBV6-5 with TRBJ2-7, with 10 nucleotides matching TRBD2. J gave up 5 bases and V 6 bases, and 7 bases lay outside the gene matches. The CDR3 consists of 14 residues. The germline V gene has CDR1 MNHEY and CDR2 SVGAGI. The CDR3 reads CASSIAGGGDEQYF. The CDR3 nucleotides read TGTGCCAGCAGCATAGCGGGAGGTGGAGACGAGCAGTACTTC.

This clonotype was picked up a small number of times. J is TRBJ1-2 and V is TRBV3-1; D is possibly TRBD1 (6 bases). Germline loops: CDR1 LGHDT, CDR2 YNNKEL (reference sequence). Trimming removed 0 bases from V and 9 bases from J, with 14 bases in between. There are 14 residues in the CDR3. The CDR3 DNA reads TGTGCCAGCAGCCAAGAGACAGGACTGAAAAGCTACACCTTC. Translating gives CASSQETGLKSYTF.

This clonotype was observed a handful of times. An end of the junction does not agree with germline; a read error may underlie this. The chain combines TRBV19 with TRBJ2-7; D not certain. Germline V CDR1 and CDR2: LNHDA, SQIVND (reference sequence). The CDR3 is made up of 19 amino acids. The CDR3 DNA reads as TGTGCCAGTAGTTCGCCGCCGACGGCTTCAGGTCCAGACCAATACGAACAGTACTTC. As protein: CASSSPPTASGPDQYEQYF.

This clonotype showed up many times. V is TRBV28 and J is TRBJ1-1, with D tentatively TRBD1 (5 bases). The CDR3 runs to 17 residues. Trimming pared 3 bases from V and 1 base from J, leaving 18 bases between. CDR1 MDHEN and CDR2 SYDVKM come from the germline V gene. CDR3 nucleotides: TGTGCCAGCAGTTTGAATGGCAGGGTGGGGGAGAACACTGAAGCTTTCTTT. As protein: CASSLNGRVGENTEAFF.

In its sample, this clonotype was seen many times. CDR3 amino acids: CASSLQGTAYGYTF. CDR3 coding DNA: TGTGCCAGCAGCCTCCAGGGGACAGCCTATGGCTACACCTTC. This chain uses TRBV6-1 with TRBJ1-2, with TRBD1 matching over 7 bases. J gave up 4 bases and V 6 bases, and 8 bases lay outside the gene matches. CDR3 length: 14 residues. Germline loops: CDR1 MNHNS, CDR2 SASEGT.

This clonotype was seen repeatedly, ten times or more. The V call is TRBV12-3 or TRBV12-4, the J call TRBJ1-1, with 7 bases fitting TRBD1. This CDR3 region has 14 residues. Trimming removed 6 bases from V and 1 base from J; junction bases left unmatched: 5. The chain's CDR3 is CASRRDSSNTEAFF. CDR3 nucleotides: TGTGCCAGCAGGAGGGACAGCTCGAACACTGAAGCTTTCTTT.

This clonotype was seen repeatedly, ten times or more. The chain carries TRBV12-3 or TRBV12-4 and TRBJ2-7, with D unresolved. V shed 5 bases and J shed 2 bases, with 7 bases lying between them. The CDR3 consists of 12 residues. CDR3 amino acids: CASSVSAYEQYF. The CDR3, as DNA: TGTGCCAGCAGTGTCTCCGCCTACGAGCAGTACTTC.

At least ten counts were recorded for this clonotype. The genes are TRBV12-3 or TRBV12-4 and TRBJ1-1; 7 nucleotides agree with TRBD1. V was pared by 5 bases and J by 2 bases, with 5 bases of the junction left unmatched. The CDR3 covers 14 residues. As DNA, the CDR3 is TGTGCCAGCAGTCCGACAGGGTTCAACACTGAAGCTTTCTTT. It specifies CASSPTGFNTEAFF.

This clonotype came up many times. The J gene is TRBJ1-3, the V gene TRBV6-5; D perhaps matches TRBD1 (5 bases). V was shortened by 7 bases and J by 1 base, with 8 bases between the two germline ends. This CDR3 spans 13 amino acids. Germline V gene data show CDR1 as MNHEY and CDR2 as SVGAGI. DNA for the CDR3: TGTGCCAGCAAGCAGGGATCTGGAAACACCATATATTTT. Encoded protein: CASKQGSGNTIYF.

This clonotype was observed at least ten times. The chain combines TRBV19 with TRBJ1-3; maybe TRBD1 (5 bases). The CDR3 extends over 16 amino acids. Per the germline V gene, CDR1 is LNHDA and CDR2 is SQIVND (reference sequence). V lost 2 bases to trimming and J lost 2 bases, with 13 bases between them. CDR3 bases: TGTGCCAGTAGTATATCCAGGGCGGCGGCTGGAAACACCATATATTTT. Translated: CASSISRAAAGNTIYF.

This clonotype has at least ten counts. The rearrangement links TRBV28 to TRBJ2-7, with TRBD1 matching 10 bases. CDR3 length equals 15 residues. The V and J ends lost 5 bases and 3 bases, in that order; junction bases with no gene match: 7. The germline V gene encodes CDR1 MDHEN and CDR2 SYDVKM. CDR3 nucleotide sequence: TGTGCCAGCAGTCCCGGGACAGGGGAAAACTACGAGCAGTACTTC. It translates to CASSPGTGENYEQYF.

This clonotype occurred many times. The chain carries TRBV29-1 and TRBJ1-1; perhaps TRBD1 as D (5 bases). In germline, CDR1 is SQVTM, CDR2 ANQGSEA. Trimming took off 7 bases at V and 6 bases at J, with 9 bases between the two ends. The CDR3 is 10 amino acids. CDR3 DNA sequence: TGCAGCGCTCGACAGTCTGAAGCTTTCTTT. Its protein product is CSARQSEAFF.

This clonotype occurred many times. The chain joins TRBV5-1 to TRBJ1-2; no reliable D call. Germline loops: CDR1 SGHRS, CDR2 YFSETQ. The V end was cut by 1 base, the J end by 0 bases, with 10 bases between. This CDR3 is built from 15 residues. Written as DNA, the CDR3 is TGCGCCAGCAGCTTGAGGGAGACAACTAACTATGGCTACACCTTC. This translates into CASSLRETTNYGYTF. The entire variable domain, with the rest obtained from reference TRBV5-1 and TRBJ1-2, is as follows: KAGVTQTPRYLIKTRGQQVTLSCSPISGHRSVSWYQQTPGQGLQFLFEYFSETQRNKGNFPGRFSGRQFSNSRSEMNVSTLELGDSALYLCASSLRETTNYGYTFGSGTRLTVV.

This clonotype was seen a handful of times. The DNA for the CDR3 is TGTGCCAGCAGCCTCGACCATTCACCCCTCCACTTT. Encoded protein: CASSLDHSPLHF. The J gene is TRBJ1-6, the V gene TRBV3-1, with unresolved D. CDR1 and CDR2 from the germline V gene are LGHDT and YNNKEL (reference sequence). This CDR3 has 12 amino acids. Deletions cut 4 bases from V and 8 bases from J, with 6 bases between.

This chain joins TRBV27 and TRBJ1-1; D is unresolved. The CDR3 has 10 residues. Trimming pared 5 bases from V and 7 bases from J, leaving 5 bases between. From germline, CDR1 is MNHEY and CDR2 SMNVEV (reference sequence). The CDR3 spells CASSRHEAFF. The CDR3 DNA reads TGTGCCAGCAGTCGCCATGAAGCTTTCTTT.

This clonotype has at least ten counts. V and J are TRBV7-2 and TRBJ2-5; the D gene is possibly TRBD2 (6 bases). CDR1 SGHTA and CDR2 FQGNSA come from the germline V gene. Deletions cut 2 bases from V and 2 bases from J, with 9 bases between. The CDR3 consists of 14 residues. The DNA for the CDR3 is TGTGCCAGCAGCTTACTCAGCGGGCAAGAGACCCAGTACTTC. Translated, it gives CASSLLSGQETQYF.

The chain is built from TRBV28 and TRBJ2-5, with D perhaps matching TRBD1 (6 bases). In germline, CDR1 is MDHEN, CDR2 SYDVKM. The CDR3 has 14 amino acids. V lost 3 bases to trimming and J lost 5 bases, with 13 bases between them. CDR3 residues: CASSFTGKTETQYF. The CDR3 nucleotides are TGTGCCAGCAGTTTCACAGGGAAAACGGAGACCCAGTACTTC. The variable domain in full, completed from reference TRBV28 and TRBJ2-5, reads DVKVTQSSRYLVKRTGEKVFLECVQDMDHENMFWYRQDPGLGLRLIYFSYDVKMKEKGDIPEGYSVSREKKERFSLILESASTNQTSMYLCASSFTGKTETQYFGPGTRLLVL.

This clonotype has a count of ten or more. The chain recombines TRBV12-3 or TRBV12-4 with TRBJ1-1; tentatively, D is TRBD1 (5 bases). Trimming took 8 bases from V and 0 from J, leaving 13 bases between them. This CDR3 region has 14 residues. The CDR3 bases are TGTGCCAGCTTCCACAGGAGAATGAACACTGAAGCTTTCTTT. Translation gives CASFHRRMNTEAFF.

The sample holds many counts of this clonotype. V usage is TRBV6-5 and J usage is TRBJ1-6; D is unresolved. This CDR3 has 15 amino acids. Germline V lookup: CDR1 MNHEY, CDR2 SVGAGI. Trimming left V 0 bases short and J 7 bases short, with 10 bases between. The chain's CDR3 is CASSYSGQTNSPLHF. The CDR3 bases are TGTGCCAGCAGTTACTCCGGGCAGACCAATTCACCCCTCCACTTT.

The sample holds many counts of this clonotype. V and J are TRBV5-1 and TRBJ1-1; 7 bases align to TRBD1. Trimming at V came to 5 bases and at J to 5 bases, leaving 9 bases not matched to a gene. CDR3 length: 14 amino acids. CDR1 and CDR2 (germline): SGHRS, YFSETQ. CDR3 sequence reads: CASRPRQGRTEAFF. The CDR3, as DNA: TGCGCCAGCAGGCCCCGACAGGGAAGGACTGAAGCTTTCTTT. Full variable domain (outside the CDR3, taken from reference TRBV5-1 and TRBJ1-1): KAGVTQTPRYLIKTRGQQVTLSCSPISGHRSVSWYQQTPGQGLQFLFEYFSETQRNKGNFPGRFSGRQFSNSRSEMNVSTLELGDSALYLCASRPRQGRTEAFFGQGTRLTVV.

In this sample, this clonotype turned up a few times. The gene calls are TRBV30 and TRBJ1-1; no firm D call. The CDR3 has 11 amino acids. CDR1 and CDR2 from the germline V gene are GTSNPN and SVGIG (reference sequence). Trimming left V 4 bases short and J 9 bases short, with 12 bases between. The CDR3 loop reads CAWKGSFQAFF. The CDR3 DNA reads as TGTGCCTGGAAGGGCAGCTTCCAAGCTTTCTTT.

The chain employs TRBV12-3 or TRBV12-4 and TRBJ2-2; D remains ambiguous. This CDR3 region has 15 residues. V dropped 1 base and J dropped 5 bases, with 11 bases sitting between them. CDR3 protein: CASSLGGPPTGELFF. The CDR3 bases are TGTGCCAGCAGTTTAGGGGGTCCCCCGACCGGGGAGCTGTTTTTT.

This clonotype was seen ten or more times. The V call is TRBV12-3 or TRBV12-4, the J call TRBJ2-7; TRBD1 matches at 10 bases. The CDR3 is made up of 14 amino acids. The V segment lost 4 bases and the J segment 12 bases; nucleotides outside the gene matches: 12. DNA of the CDR3: TGTGCCAGCAGTTCCGGGACAGGGGAAATAGAAGCGTACTTC. Encoded protein: CASSSGTGEIEAYF.

This clonotype was found many times. V usage is TRBV12-3 or TRBV12-4 and J usage is TRBJ1-5; D unclear. This CDR3 has 11 amino acids. Trimming removed 3 bases at V and 6 bases at J, with 3 bases between. CDR3: CASSFAQPQHF. As DNA, the CDR3 is TGTGCCAGCAGTTTTGCTCAGCCCCAGCATTTT.

The chain recombines TRBV6-1 with TRBJ1-3; the D is unclear. The CDR3 has 12 amino acids. CDR1 and CDR2 from the germline V gene are MNHNS and SASEGT. The germline V and J ends were trimmed by 7 bases and 5 bases, with 9 bases remaining between them. CDR3: CASINRRNTIYF. The DNA of the CDR3 is TGTGCCAGCATCAACCGTCGAAACACCATATATTTT.

In this sample, this clonotype turned up a few times. CDR3 DNA sequence: TGTGCCTCGACACCAGGTCAGGGTTCCTCCTATAATTCACCCCTCCACTTT. Translating gives CASTPGQGSSYNSPLHF. This chain uses TRBV30 with TRBJ1-6, with a weak D call TRBD1 (5 bases). This CDR3 is built from 17 residues. Germline loops: CDR1 GTSNPN, CDR2 SVGIG (reference sequence). The V gene lost 7 bases and the J gene lost 0 bases, with 19 bases spanning the gap.

The sample holds many counts of this clonotype. V gene TRBV11-2 combines with J gene TRBJ2-2, with D tentatively TRBD2 (7 bases). Germline CDR1 and CDR2: SGHAT and FQNNGV. The CDR3 spans 16 residues. The ends were cut back, 5 bases at V and 7 bases at J, with 20 bases in the middle. In DNA, the CDR3 is TGTGCCAGCAGCCGTGCTACTCAGGGGAGGGACGGGGAGCTGTTTTTT. It yields the protein CASSRATQGRDGELFF. The variable domain in full, with the rest retrieved from reference TRBV11-2 and TRBJ2-2, is EAGVAQSPRYKIIEKRQSVAFWCNPISGHATLYWYQQILGQGPKLLIQFQNNGVVDDSQLPKDRFSAERLKGVDSTLKIQPAKLEDSAVYLCASSRATQGRDGELFFGEGSRLTVL.

The chain uses TRBV25-1 and TRBJ2-2; D gene uncertain. Between the trimmed V and J ends, which lost 5 bases and 6 bases, there was a span of 13 bases. The germline V gene encodes CDR1 MGHDK and CDR2 SYGVNS. There are 14 residues in the CDR3. The CDR3 coding sequence is TGTGCCAGCAGTACTCTGGGGTGGGCCGGGGAGCTGTTTTTT. Translation: CASSTLGWAGELFF.

This clonotype appeared many times. This chain uses TRBV25-1 with TRBJ2-6; no firm D call. Trimming stripped 2 bases from V and 4 bases from J, with 12 bases between. In germline, CDR1 is MGHDK, CDR2 SYGVNS. The CDR3 spans 16 residues. DNA for the CDR3: TGTGCCAGCAGTGAAACTATGAAAATCGGGGCCAACGTCCTGACTTTC. Translation gives CASSETMKIGANVLTF.

Many counts were recorded for this clonotype. This chain connects TRBV27 to TRBJ2-7; weak D call: TRBD2 (5 bases). Germline loops: CDR1 MNHEY, CDR2 SMNVEV (reference sequence). The V and J ends lost 4 bases and 2 bases respectively, with 9 bases between them. This CDR3 is 13 amino acids long. The CDR3 coding sequence is TGTGCCAGCAGTTGGGGAGAGCCCTACGAGCAGTACTTC. Amino acid sequence: CASSWGEPYEQYF.

This clonotype was seen repeatedly, ten times or more. The chain links TRBV7-3 to TRBJ1-2; D unclear. The V and J ends lost 4 bases and 7 bases respectively, with 16 bases between them. CDR1 and CDR2 from the germline V gene are SGHTA and FQGTGA. The CDR3 sequence is 14 residues long. DNA of the CDR3: TGTGCCAGCAGCTCCGACGGCAGTCACGGTGGCTACACCTTC. Its translation: CASSSDGSHGGYTF.